These T cell receptor beta chains were read from a single sample in a study of T cell repertoires in cytomegalovirus infection. TCRdb called the reads again in MiXCR, with one record for every CDR3 protein. The sample contains 250,000 or so distinct CDR3 sequences, approximately 10% of which appear only once. The sequenced sample consisted of PBMCs. These receptors came from a human donor in good health (CMV status not recorded). Some clones in this sample may be carry-over from other donors' samples. Both conserved end residues are part of each CDR3. The order of the fields is D gene, V gene, clone size, J gene, CDR3 DNA, CDR3 protein. The D gene is left open where the match is weak. Not all rows give a size; the values are once, few, many and, for expanded clones, a class.

D: -; V: TRBV7-6; size: many; J: TRBJ1-6; DNA: TGTGCCAGCAGCCCCGGACAGTACTATAATTCACCCCTCCACTTT; CDR3: CASSPGQYYNSPLHF
D: -; V: TRBV7-2; size: many; J: TRBJ2-4; DNA: TGTGCCAGCAGCAATTACCCAGGGGGGGTAAAAAACATTCAGTACTTC; CDR3: CASSNYPGGVKNIQYF
D: -; V: TRBV7-2; size: many; J: TRBJ2-7; DNA: TGTGCCAGCAGCTTACGCACCGGGGTCAGCTCCTACGAGCAGTACTTC; CDR3: CASSLRTGVSSYEQYF
D: -; V: TRBV7-9; size: -; J: TRBJ2-6; DNA: TGTGCCAGCAGCGGTCCCATCACGGCCGGGGCCAACGTCCTGACTTTC; CDR3: CASSGPITAGANVLTF
D: -; V: TRBV18; size: -; J: TRBJ1-2; DNA: TGTGCCAGCTCGCCGAACATGTTGTTCTATGGCTACACCTTC; CDR3: CASSPNMLFYGYTF
D: -; V: TRBV19; size: -; J: TRBJ2-3; DNA: TGTGCCAGTAGGGACGGGGCCGGAGGAGATACGCAGTATTTT; CDR3: CASRDGAGGDTQYF
D: TRBD1; V: TRBV7-2; size: many; J: TRBJ1-2; DNA: TGTGCCAGCAGCTTGGCACAGGGGGCATTCGGTGATTATGGCTACACCTTC; CDR3: CASSLAQGAFGDYGYTF
D: -; V: TRBV27; size: many; J: TRBJ1-1; DNA: TGTGCCAGCAGTGAGGCGGGGGTCAGGAACACTGAAGCTTTCTTT; CDR3: CASSEAGVRNTEAFF
D: -; V: TRBV19; size: -; J: TRBJ1-2; DNA: TGTGCCAGTAGTATAGTTGGGCTCTCTAGCTATGGCTACACCTTC; CDR3: CASSIVGLSSYGYTF
D: -; V: TRBV19; size: few; J: TRBJ1-6; DNA: TGTGCCAGCCGACCAGGGGTCTATAATTCACCCCTCCACTTT; CDR3: CASRPGVYNSPLHF
D: -; V: TRBV29-1; size: -; J: TRBJ2-5; DNA: TGCAGCGTCGGGCATGGGACTGGAGAGACCCAGTACTTC; CDR3: CSVGHGTGETQYF
D: -; V: TRBV7-3; size: -; J: TRBJ1-2; DNA: TGTGCCAGCAGTCGTGACGGCTCCTATGGCTACACCTTC; CDR3: CASSRDGSYGYTF
D: -; V: TRBV7-2; size: many; J: TRBJ1-5; DNA: TGTGCCAGCAGCTTAGGAGGGACCAGCAATCAGCCCCAGCATTTT; CDR3: CASSLGGTSNQPQHF
D: -; V: TRBV12-3/TRBV12-4; size: -; J: TRBJ1-5; DNA: TGTGCCAGCACCCCATATAGCAATCAGCCCCAGCATTTT; CDR3: CASTPYSNQPQHF
D: -; V: TRBV5-6; size: many; J: TRBJ2-1; DNA: TGTGCCAGCAGTCGGTCAGGGAGTGAGCAGTTCTTC; CDR3: CASSRSGSEQFF
D: -; V: TRBV28; size: -; J: TRBJ1-1; DNA: TGTGCCAGCCCTCCGCCCCGACAGACCAACACTGAAGCTTTCTTT; CDR3: CASPPPRQTNTEAFF
D: -; V: TRBV7-2; size: many; J: TRBJ2-7; DNA: TGTGCCAGCAGGCCCCCTTCGTTGGAAGAGCAGTACTTC; CDR3: CASRPPSLEEQYF
D: TRBD1; V: TRBV7-2; size: many; J: TRBJ2-7; DNA: TGTGCCAGCAGCGCCACAGGGGTTCCCTCCTCCTACGAGCAGTACTTC; CDR3: CASSATGVPSSYEQYF
D: TRBD1; V: TRBV7-2; size: many; J: TRBJ1-2; DNA: TGTGCCAGCAGCTCGAGGACAGGGGGCGAAAACTATGGCTACACCTTC; CDR3: CASSSRTGGENYGYTF
D: -; V: TRBV7-8; size: few; J: TRBJ2-1; DNA: TGTGCCAGCAGCTTAGGGCCGGGGCTCTACAATGAGCAGTTCTTC; CDR3: CASSLGPGLYNEQFF
D: TRBD2; V: TRBV7-9; size: many; J: TRBJ2-4; DNA: TGTGCCAGCAGCTATGATATACTAGCGCTCCGCCCTAACATTCAGTACTTC; CDR3: CASSYDILALRPNIQYF
D: TRBD1; V: TRBV27; size: -; J: TRBJ2-2; DNA: TGTGCCAGCAGTTCCCTTACCGGGACAGGGAACACCGGGGAGCTGTTTTTT; CDR3: CASSSLTGTGNTGELFF
D: TRBD1; V: TRBV7-2; size: many; J: TRBJ1-1; DNA: TGTGCCAGCCCCCACGGGGACAGGGGGGACACTGAAGCTTTCTTT; CDR3: CASPHGDRGDTEAFF
D: TRBD2; V: TRBV7-9; size: -; J: TRBJ2-1; DNA: TGTGCCAGCAGCCTTGGGACTAGCGGCCTTTGGGATGAGCAGTTCTTC; CDR3: CASSLGTSGLWDEQFF
D: -; V: TRBV28; size: many; J: TRBJ2-7; DNA: TGTGCCAGCAGTTTAAGAGGCCTCGGGGAGCAGTACTTC; CDR3: CASSLRGLGEQYF
D: -; V: TRBV7-2; size: -; J: TRBJ2-3; DNA: TGTGCCAGCAGCTTATGGGATACGGGGACCTGGCCAGATACGCAGTATTTT; CDR3: CASSLWDTGTWPDTQYF
D: TRBD1; V: TRBV28; size: many; J: TRBJ1-2; DNA: TGTGCCAGCAGTTTAGGGACAGGCCACTATGGCTACACCTTC; CDR3: CASSLGTGHYGYTF
D: -; V: TRBV11-2; size: many; J: TRBJ1-2; DNA: TGTGCCAGCAGCTTAGGAATTAACTATGGCTACACCTTC; CDR3: CASSLGINYGYTF
D: TRBD2; V: TRBV7-2; size: many; J: TRBJ2-1; DNA: TGTGCCAGCACCCCTCCCGGGCTAGCGGGGGCTGATGAGCAGTTCTTC; CDR3: CASTPPGLAGADEQFF
D: -; V: TRBV12-3/TRBV12-4; size: many; J: TRBJ1-2; DNA: TGTGCCAGCACCTGGGGTAACTATGGCTACACCTTC; CDR3: CASTWGNYGYTF
D: TRBD2; V: TRBV19; size: many; J: TRBJ2-2; DNA: TGTGCCAGTAGCCTTAGCGGGGGGGACACCACCGGGGAGCTGTTTTTT; CDR3: CASSLSGGDTTGELFF
D: -; V: TRBV25-1; size: few; J: TRBJ1-6; DNA: TGTGCCAGCAGTGAATCCCCGACCGGACTTTGGGCACCCCTCCACTTT; CDR3: CASSESPTGLWAPLHF
D: -; V: TRBV5-6; size: many; J: TRBJ2-3; DNA: TGTGCCAGCAGCTACCGAGGAACAGATACGCAGTATTTT; CDR3: CASSYRGTDTQYF
D: -; V: TRBV25-1; size: few; J: TRBJ1-5; DNA: TGTGCCAGCAGTGATTTCAGGGAAAATCAGCCCCAGCATTTT; CDR3: CASSDFRENQPQHF
D: TRBD1; V: TRBV2; size: many; J: TRBJ2-1; DNA: TGTGCCAGCAGTTACGACAGGGAAGGGGAGCAGTTCTTC; CDR3: CASSYDREGEQFF
D: -; V: TRBV28; size: -; J: TRBJ2-7; DNA: TGTGCCAGCAGTTTCCCCCTAAGCGGGCCCGACGACGAGCAGTACTTC; CDR3: CASSFPLSGPDDEQYF
D: -; V: TRBV29-1; size: many; J: TRBJ2-7; DNA: TGCAGCGCCATAGGAGGCCACGAGCAGTACTTC; CDR3: CSAIGGHEQYF
D: -; V: TRBV4-2; size: -; J: TRBJ2-5; DNA: TGTGCCAGCAGCCAAGATAACGAGGGAGATTTCGAGACCCAGTACTTC; CDR3: CASSQDNEGDFETQYF
D: -; V: TRBV28; size: many; J: TRBJ1-2; DNA: TGTGCCAGCAGTTTATACGGCGGCAACTATGGCTACACCTTC; CDR3: CASSLYGGNYGYTF
D: TRBD1; V: TRBV7-9; size: many; J: TRBJ2-2; DNA: TGTGCCAGCAGCTTGGGACAGTGGAACACCGGGGAGCTGTTTTTT; CDR3: CASSLGQWNTGELFF
D: -; V: TRBV7-2; size: many; J: TRBJ1-2; DNA: TGTGCCAGCAGCTTCAGCAGGGACGACTATGGCTACACCTTC; CDR3: CASSFSRDDYGYTF
D: TRBD2; V: TRBV18; size: few; J: TRBJ2-1; DNA: TGTGCCAGCTCACCCGGACTAGCGGTCGAGCAGTTCTTC; CDR3: CASSPGLAVEQFF
D: -; V: TRBV6-2/TRBV6-3; size: few; J: TRBJ2-7; DNA: TGTGCCAGCAGTCACCCTGAGGGGCGCGGCACCTACGAGCAGTACTTC; CDR3: CASSHPEGRGTYEQYF
D: -; V: TRBV12-3/TRBV12-4; size: many; J: TRBJ1-6; DNA: TGTGCCAGCCATGGGGCAACCTATAATTCACCCCTCCACTTT; CDR3: CASHGATYNSPLHF
D: -; V: TRBV6-9; size: -; J: TRBJ2-7; DNA: TGTGCCAGCAGCCTCTTACAGGGCCTGATCTACGAGCAGTACTTC; CDR3: CASSLLQGLIYEQYF
D: -; V: TRBV7-2; size: many; J: TRBJ1-3; DNA: TGTGCCACCCAGCTGCTGACGAAACGTCCCACAGGGACGGGAAACACCATATATTTT; CDR3: CATQLLTKRPTGTGNTIYF